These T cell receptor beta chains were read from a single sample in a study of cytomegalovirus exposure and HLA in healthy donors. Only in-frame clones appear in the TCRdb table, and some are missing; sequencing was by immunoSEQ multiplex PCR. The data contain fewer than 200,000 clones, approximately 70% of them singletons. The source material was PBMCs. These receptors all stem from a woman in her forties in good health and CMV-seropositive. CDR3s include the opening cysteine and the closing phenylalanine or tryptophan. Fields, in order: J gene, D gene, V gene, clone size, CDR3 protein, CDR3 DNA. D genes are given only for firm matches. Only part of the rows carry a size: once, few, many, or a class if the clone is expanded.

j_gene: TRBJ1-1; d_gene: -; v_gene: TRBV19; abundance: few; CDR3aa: CASSFFMNTEAFF; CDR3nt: TGTGCCAGTAGCTTCTTTATGAACACTGAAGCTTTCTTT
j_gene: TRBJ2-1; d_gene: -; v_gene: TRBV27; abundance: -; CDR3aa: CASSQRGHLFEQFF; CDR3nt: TGTGCCAGCAGTCAACGGGGACACCTTTTTGAGCAGTTCTTC
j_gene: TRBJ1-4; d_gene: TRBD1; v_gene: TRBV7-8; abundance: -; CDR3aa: CASSHSTGGATNEKLFF; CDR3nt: TGTGCCAGCAGCCACTCGACAGGGGGCGCAACTAATGAAAAACTGTTTTTT
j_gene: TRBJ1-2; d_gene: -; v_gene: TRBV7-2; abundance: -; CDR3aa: CASSLERGDGYTF; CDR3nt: TGTGCCAGCAGCTTAGAACGGGGAGATGGCTACACCTTC
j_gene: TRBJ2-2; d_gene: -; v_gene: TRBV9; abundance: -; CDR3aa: CASSVSRGGEGQRVSYTGELFF; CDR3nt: TGTGCCAGCAGCGTATCCCGGGGAGGTGAAGGGCAGCGGGTTTCGTACACCGGGGAGCTGTTTTTT
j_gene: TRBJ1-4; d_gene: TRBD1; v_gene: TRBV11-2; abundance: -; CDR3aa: CASSLGTANEKLFF; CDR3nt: TGTGCCAGCAGCTTGGGGACAGCTAATGAAAAACTGTTTTTT
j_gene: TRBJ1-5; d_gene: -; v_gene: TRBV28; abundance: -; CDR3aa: CASSSAQGHQPQHF; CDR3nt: TGTGCCAGCAGTTCCGCTCAGGGCCATCAGCCCCAGCATTTT
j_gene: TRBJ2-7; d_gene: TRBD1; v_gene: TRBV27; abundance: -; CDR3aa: CASSLGAGTGQGEQYF; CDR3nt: TGTGCCAGCAGTTTGGGAGCCGGGACAGGCCAAGGGGAGCAGTACTTC
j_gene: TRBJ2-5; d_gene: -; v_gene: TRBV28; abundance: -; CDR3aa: CASSILPGGRETQYF; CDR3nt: TGTGCCAGCAGCATCCTCCCTGGAGGTAGGGAGACCCAGTACTTC
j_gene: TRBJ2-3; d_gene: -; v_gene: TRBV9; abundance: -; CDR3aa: CASSPGRTSPITDTQYF; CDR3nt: TGTGCCAGCAGCCCCGGCCGCACTAGCCCCATCACAGATACGCAGTATTTT
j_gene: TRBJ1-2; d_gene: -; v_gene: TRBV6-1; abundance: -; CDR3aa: CASSESGIGGYTF; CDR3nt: TGTGCCAGCAGTGAATCGGGGATCGGGGGCTACACCTTC
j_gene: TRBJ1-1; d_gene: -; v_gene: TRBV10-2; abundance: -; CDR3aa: CASSRGRDTEAFF; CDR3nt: TGCGCCAGCTCACGTGGGAGGGACACTGAAGCTTTCTTT
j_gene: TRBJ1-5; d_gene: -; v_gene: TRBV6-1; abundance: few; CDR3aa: CASSGPGTNLHQPQHF; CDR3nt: TGTGCCAGCAGTGGCCCCGGGACAAATCTTCATCAGCCCCAGCATTTT
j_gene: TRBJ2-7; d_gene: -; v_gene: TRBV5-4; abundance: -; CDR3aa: CASSLEAGWEQYF; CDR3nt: TGTGCCAGCAGCTTGGAGGCCGGGTGGGAGCAGTACTTC
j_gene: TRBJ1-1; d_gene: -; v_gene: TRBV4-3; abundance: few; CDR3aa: CASSQDRDTEAFF; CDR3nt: TGCGCCAGCAGCCAAGACAGGGATACTGAAGCTTTCTTT
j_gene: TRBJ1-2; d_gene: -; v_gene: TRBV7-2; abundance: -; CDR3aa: CASSFGTSNYGYTF; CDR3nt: TGTGCCAGCAGTTTCGGGACTTCCAACTATGGCTACACCTTC
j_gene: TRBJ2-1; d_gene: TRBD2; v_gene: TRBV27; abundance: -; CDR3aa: CASISGGADADEQFF; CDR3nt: TGTGCCAGCATTAGCGGGGGGGCAGATGCGGATGAGCAGTTCTTC
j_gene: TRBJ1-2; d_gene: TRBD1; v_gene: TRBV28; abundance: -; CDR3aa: CACQDRVYGYTF; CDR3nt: TGTGCCTGCCAGGACAGGGTGTATGGCTACACCTTC
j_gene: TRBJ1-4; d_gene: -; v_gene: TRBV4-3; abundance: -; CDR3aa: CASSQAAGYLANEKLFF; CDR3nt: TGCGCCAGCAGCCAAGCGGCAGGGTACTTGGCTAATGAAAAACTGTTTTTT
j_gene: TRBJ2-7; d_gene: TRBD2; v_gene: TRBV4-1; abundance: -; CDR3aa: CASRRGLAGDYEQYF; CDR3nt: TGCGCCAGCAGACGCGGACTAGCGGGGGACTACGAGCAGTACTTC
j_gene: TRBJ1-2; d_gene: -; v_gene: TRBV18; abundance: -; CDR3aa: CASSTSRDSGYTF; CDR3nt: TGTGCCAGCTCTACATCCAGGGACTCTGGCTACACCTTC
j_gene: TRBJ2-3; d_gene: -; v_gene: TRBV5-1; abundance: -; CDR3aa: CATRGGTTDTQYF; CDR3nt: TGCGCCACCCGCGGGGGCACCACAGATACGCAGTATTTT
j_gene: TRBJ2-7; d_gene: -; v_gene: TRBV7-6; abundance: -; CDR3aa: CASSRRSGGGDEQYF; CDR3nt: TGTGCCAGCAGCCGTAGATCGGGGGGCGGCGACGAGCAGTACTTC
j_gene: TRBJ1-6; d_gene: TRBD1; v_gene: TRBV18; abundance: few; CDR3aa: CASSPTGVGSPLHF; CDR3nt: TGTGCCAGCTCACCGACAGGGGTGGGTTCACCCCTCCACTTT
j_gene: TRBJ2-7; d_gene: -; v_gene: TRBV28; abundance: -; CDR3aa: CASSQESGMPPYEQYF; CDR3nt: TGTGCCAGCAGTCAAGAGTCAGGGATGCCCCCCTACGAGCAGTACTTC
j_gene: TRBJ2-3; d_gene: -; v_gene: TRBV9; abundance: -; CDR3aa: CASSAKPRGSDLSDTQYF; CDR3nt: TGTGCCAGCAGCGCGAAGCCCCGGGGGTCGGACCTTTCAGATACGCAGTATTTT